This T cell receptor beta chain was profiled in a study of T cells in Graves' hyperthyroidism and ophthalmopathy. Study findings and constraints: Most clonotypes expanded in the thyroid (above 0.001) were also present in blood. With a median lead of about 6.9 months before onset, the model predicted ophthalmopathy.

A Clinical Activity Score of at least 3, a NOSPECS grade of at least 4 and a duration under 3 months were recorded in the ophthalmopathy patients. The study excluded patients with uncontrolled infection, other autoimmune disease, pregnancy or lactation. This clonotype was picked up many times. Its antigen is as yet unknown. The source material, RNA transcripts, was used to amplify TCR beta CDR3 regions. In the first-round RT-PCR of the TCR CDR3, the HTBI primer set was used. TCRdb analysed the multiplex PCR reads with MiXCR anew, one entry per CDR3 protein. The sample records over 350,000 distinct CDR3 sequences, about 14% being singletons. This CDR3 is 14 amino acids long. Trimming left V 4 bases short and J 0 bases short, with 7 bases between. Germline lookup yields CDR1 SGHRS and CDR2 YFSETQ.

Sequenced sample: blood. The genes are TRBV5-1 and TRBJ1-4, with D perhaps TRBD1 (5 bases). This sequence was found in a man aged 50 to 59 with Graves' ophthalmopathy. The CDR3 nucleotides read TGCGCCAGCAGCCGGGACCCAACTAATGAAAAACTGTTTTTT. Its protein is CASSRDPTNEKLFF.